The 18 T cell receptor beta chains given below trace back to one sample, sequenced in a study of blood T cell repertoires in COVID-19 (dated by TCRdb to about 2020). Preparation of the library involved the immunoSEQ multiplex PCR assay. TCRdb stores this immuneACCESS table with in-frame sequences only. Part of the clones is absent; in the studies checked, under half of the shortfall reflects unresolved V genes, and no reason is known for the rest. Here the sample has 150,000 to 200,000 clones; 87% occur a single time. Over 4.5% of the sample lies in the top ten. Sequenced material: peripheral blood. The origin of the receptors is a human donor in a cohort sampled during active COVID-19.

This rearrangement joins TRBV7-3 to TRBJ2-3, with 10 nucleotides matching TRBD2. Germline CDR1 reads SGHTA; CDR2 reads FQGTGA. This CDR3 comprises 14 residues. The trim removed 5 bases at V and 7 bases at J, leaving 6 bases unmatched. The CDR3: CASSPLAGLNTQYF. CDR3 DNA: TGTGCCAGCAGCCCACTAGCGGGACTCAATACGCAGTATTTT.

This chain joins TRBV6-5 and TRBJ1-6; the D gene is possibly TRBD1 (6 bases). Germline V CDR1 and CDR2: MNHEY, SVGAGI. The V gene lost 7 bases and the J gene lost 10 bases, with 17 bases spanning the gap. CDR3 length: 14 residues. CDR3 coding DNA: TGTGCCAGCACCCCAGGGGTGGGGGAATCACCCCTCCACTTT. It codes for CASTPGVGESPLHF.

CDR3 protein: CASSIGGGTGTYEQYF. CDR3 DNA: TGTGCCAGTAGTATAGGGGGCGGGACAGGAACCTACGAGCAGTACTTC. V gene TRBV19 combines with J gene TRBJ2-7, with TRBD1 matching 8 bases. The length of the CDR3 is 16 residues. V shed 1 base, J shed 2 bases, and the junction held 7 bases outside the gene matches. Germline V CDR1 and CDR2: LNHDA, SQIVND (reference sequence).

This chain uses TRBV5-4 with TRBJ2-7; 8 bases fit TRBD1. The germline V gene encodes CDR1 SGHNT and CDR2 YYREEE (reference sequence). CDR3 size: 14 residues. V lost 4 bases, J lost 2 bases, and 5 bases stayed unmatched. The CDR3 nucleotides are TGTGCCAGCAGCCCGGGACAGGTTCCCTACGAGCAGTACTTC. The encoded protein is CASSPGQVPYEQYF.

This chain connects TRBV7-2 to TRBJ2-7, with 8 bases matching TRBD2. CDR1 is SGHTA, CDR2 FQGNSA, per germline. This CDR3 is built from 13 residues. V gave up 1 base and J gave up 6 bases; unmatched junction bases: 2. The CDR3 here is CASSLVAGGEQYF. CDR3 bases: TGTGCCAGCAGCTTAGTCGCGGGGGGCGAGCAGTACTTC.

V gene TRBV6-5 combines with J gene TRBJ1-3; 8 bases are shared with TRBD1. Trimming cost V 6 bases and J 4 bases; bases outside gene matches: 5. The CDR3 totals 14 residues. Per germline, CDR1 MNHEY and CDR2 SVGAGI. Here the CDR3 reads CASSRTGFGNTIYF. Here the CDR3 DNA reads TGTGCCAGCAGCCGGACAGGGTTCGGAAACACCATATATTTT.

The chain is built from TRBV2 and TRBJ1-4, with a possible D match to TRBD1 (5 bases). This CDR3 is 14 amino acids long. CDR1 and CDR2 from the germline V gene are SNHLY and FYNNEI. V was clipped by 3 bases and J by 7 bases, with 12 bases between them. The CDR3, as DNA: TGTGCCAGCAGTGATATCAGGGTGGCTGAAAAACTGTTTTTT. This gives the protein CASSDIRVAEKLFF.

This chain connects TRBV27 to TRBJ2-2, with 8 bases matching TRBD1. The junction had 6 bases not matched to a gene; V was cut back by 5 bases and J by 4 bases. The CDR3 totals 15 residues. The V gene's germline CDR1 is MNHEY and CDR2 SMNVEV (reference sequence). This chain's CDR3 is CASSPRTGRTGELFF. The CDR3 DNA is TGTGCCAGCAGTCCGAGGACAGGGCGCACCGGGGAGCTGTTTTTT.

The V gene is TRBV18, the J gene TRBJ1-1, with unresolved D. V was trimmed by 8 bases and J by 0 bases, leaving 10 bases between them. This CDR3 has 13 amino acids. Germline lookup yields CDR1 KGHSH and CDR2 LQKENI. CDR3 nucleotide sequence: TGTGCCAGCGCGCCGGAGATGAACACTGAAGCTTTCTTT. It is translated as CASAPEMNTEAFF.

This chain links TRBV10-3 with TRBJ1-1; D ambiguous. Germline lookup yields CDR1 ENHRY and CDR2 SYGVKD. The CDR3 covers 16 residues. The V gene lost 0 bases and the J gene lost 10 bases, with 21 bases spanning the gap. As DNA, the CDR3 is TGTGCCATCAGTGAGTCGGGAGGGTCCCCTCCCACGGGAGCTTTCTTT. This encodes CAISESGGSPPTGAFF.

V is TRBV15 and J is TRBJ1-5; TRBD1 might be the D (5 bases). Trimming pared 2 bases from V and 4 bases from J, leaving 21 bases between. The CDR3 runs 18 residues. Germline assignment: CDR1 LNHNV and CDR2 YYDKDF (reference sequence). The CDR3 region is CATSRHNVAGRLNQPQHF. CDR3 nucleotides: TGTGCCACCAGCAGACACAACGTGGCAGGGCGCCTGAATCAGCCCCAGCATTTT.

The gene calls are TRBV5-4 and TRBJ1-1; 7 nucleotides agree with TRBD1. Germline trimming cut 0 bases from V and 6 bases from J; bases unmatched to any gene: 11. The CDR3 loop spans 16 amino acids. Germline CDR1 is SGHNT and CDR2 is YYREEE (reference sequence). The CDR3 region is CASSLATGPVDPEAFF. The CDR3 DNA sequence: TGTGCCAGCAGCTTGGCGACAGGGCCAGTTGATCCTGAAGCTTTCTTT. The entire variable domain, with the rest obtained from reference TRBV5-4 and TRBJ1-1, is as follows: ETGVTQSPTHLIKTRGQQVTLRCSSQSGHNTVSWYQQALGQGPQFIFQYYREEENGRGNFPPRFSGLQFPNYSSELNVNALELDDSALYLCASSLATGPVDPEAFFGQGTRLTVV.

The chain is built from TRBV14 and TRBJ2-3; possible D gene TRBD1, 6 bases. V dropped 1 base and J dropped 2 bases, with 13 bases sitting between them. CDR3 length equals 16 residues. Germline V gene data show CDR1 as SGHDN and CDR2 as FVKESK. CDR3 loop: CASSQASDRLTDTQYF. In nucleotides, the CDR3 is TGTGCCAGCAGCCAAGCCTCCGACAGGCTCACAGATACGCAGTATTTT.

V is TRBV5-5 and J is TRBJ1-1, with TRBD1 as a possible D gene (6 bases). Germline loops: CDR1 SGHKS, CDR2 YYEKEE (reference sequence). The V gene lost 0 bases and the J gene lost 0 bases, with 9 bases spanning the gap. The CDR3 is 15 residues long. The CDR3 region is CASSLGPGVNTEAFF. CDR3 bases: TGTGCCAGCAGCTTGGGGCCAGGGGTGAACACTGAAGCTTTCTTT.

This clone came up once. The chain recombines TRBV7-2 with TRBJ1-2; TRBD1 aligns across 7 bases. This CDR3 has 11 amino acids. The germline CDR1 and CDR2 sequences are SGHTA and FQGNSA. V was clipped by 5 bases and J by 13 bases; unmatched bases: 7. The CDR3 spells CASSQSGGPTF. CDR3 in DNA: TGTGCCAGCAGCCAGTCAGGGGGGCCCACCTTC.

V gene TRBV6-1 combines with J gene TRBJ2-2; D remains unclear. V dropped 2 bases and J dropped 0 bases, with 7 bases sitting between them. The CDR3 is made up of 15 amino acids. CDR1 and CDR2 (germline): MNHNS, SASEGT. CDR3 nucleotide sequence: TGTGCCAGCAGTGAACTGTCTACGAACACCGGGGAGCTGTTTTTT. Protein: CASSELSTNTGELFF.

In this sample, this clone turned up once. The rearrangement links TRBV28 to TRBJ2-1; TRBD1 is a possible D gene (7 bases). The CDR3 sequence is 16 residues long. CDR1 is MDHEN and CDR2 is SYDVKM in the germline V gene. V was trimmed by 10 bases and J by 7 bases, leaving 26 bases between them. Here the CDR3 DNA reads TGTGCCACCAAGCCTACCAGGGGGGTGTCGTGGAATGAGCAGTTCTTC. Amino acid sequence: CATKPTRGVSWNEQFF.

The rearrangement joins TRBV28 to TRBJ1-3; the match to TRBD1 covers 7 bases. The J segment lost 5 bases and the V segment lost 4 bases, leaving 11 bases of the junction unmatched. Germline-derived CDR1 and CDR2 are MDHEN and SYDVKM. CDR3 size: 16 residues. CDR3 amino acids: CASSSSYGQARNTIYF. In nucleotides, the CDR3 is TGTGCCAGCAGTTCGAGTTATGGACAGGCCCGAAACACCATATATTTT.